Reported below is one T cell receptor beta chain. Its antigen is not identified. This sample was included in a study of OX40 agonist ivuxolimab in advanced cancers. The wider study: With a range of 23 to 79, age averaged roughly 61 years, and about 82% were male. Partial responses were achieved by three patients: one hepatocellular carcinoma, two cutaneous melanoma. The study, taken as a whole, reports: In general, CD8+ T cells held more expanded clones than CD4+ did, on average.

This table comes from immunoSEQ multiplex PCR, and its TCRdb copy is limited to in-frame clones, with some not included. This table holds 60,000 to 85,000 clones, roughly 80% found once. The sample was CD4+ or CD8+ T cells sorted from blood, taken in a trial of the OX40 agonist ivuxolimab. This TCR was sampled from an adult with an advanced solid tumor such as melanoma, head and neck, liver or kidney cancer.

As DNA, the CDR3 is TGTGCCAGCAGCCAAGGTTATCAGGGCGAAACTAACTATGGCTACACCTTC. This encodes CASSQGYQGETNYGYTF. The chain recombines TRBV4-2 with TRBJ1-2, with TRBD1 as a possible D gene (5 bases). Germline-derived CDR1 and CDR2 are LGHNA and YNFKEQ. This CDR3 has 17 residues. V was pared by 1 base and J by 0 bases, with 15 bases between.